The 20 T cell receptor beta chains in this list originate from one sample, sequenced in a study of blood T cell repertoires in COVID-19. The repertoire was sequenced with immunoSEQ multiplex PCR; TCRdb's copy has only in-frame clones and lacks some. The data contain around 320,000 clones, around 85% of them seen just once; the ten biggest clones take up just over 7%. Sequenced: peripheral blood. These receptors were obtained from a human donor in a cohort sampled during active COVID-19.

This clone has a handful of counts. The chain links TRBV4-2 to TRBJ1-1; D gene unclear. Trimming stripped 0 bases from V and 5 bases from J, with 10 bases between. The CDR3 is made up of 14 amino acids. Germline CDR1 is LGHNA and CDR2 is YNFKEQ. In nucleotides, the CDR3 is TGTGCCAGCAGCCAAGACCGGGAGGGAACTGAAGCTTTCTTT. Its translation: CASSQDREGTEAFF.

This chain connects TRBV7-9 to TRBJ2-3, with TRBD1 as a possible D gene (5 bases). The V end lost 1 base, the J end lost 7 bases, and 9 bases lay between the germline ends. This CDR3 is 13 amino acids long. From germline, CDR1 is SEHNR and CDR2 FQNEAQ (reference sequence). The CDR3 nucleotides are TGTGCCAGCAGCTTAGGACAGCCCTATACGCAGTATTTT. Its translation is CASSLGQPYTQYF. Using reference TRBV7-9 and TRBJ2-3 for the parts outside the CDR3, the full variable domain is DTGVSQNPRHKITKRGQNVTFRCDPISEHNRLYWYRQTLGQGPEFLTYFQNEAQLEKSRLLSDRFSAERPKGSFSTLEIQRTEQGDSAMYLCASSLGQPYTQYFGPGTRLTVL.

To note about this clone: Other DNA sequences from this sample encode an identical CDR3 as well. CDR3 protein: CASSLSGGNYGYTF. The CDR3 region has the DNA TGTGCCAGCAGTTTATCAGGGGGAAACTATGGCTACACCTTC. V gene TRBV27 combines with J gene TRBJ1-2; tentatively, D is TRBD1 (6 bases). Looked up from germline, CDR1 is MNHEY and CDR2 is SMNVEV (reference sequence). V lost 0 bases and J lost 2, with 7 bases in between. CDR3 length equals 14 residues.

The genes are TRBV2 and TRBJ2-6; D remains ambiguous. This CDR3 region has 12 residues. Germline assignment: CDR1 SNHLY and CDR2 FYNNEI. This CDR3 is CAESAGANVLTF. The CDR3, as DNA: TGTGCAGAATCCGCGGGGGCCAACGTCCTGACTTTC.

The chain joins TRBV7-9 to TRBJ1-1; no reliable D call. From germline, CDR1 is SEHNR and CDR2 FQNEAQ (reference sequence). Deletions cut 8 bases from V and 4 bases from J, with 14 bases between. The CDR3 consists of 13 residues. Here the CDR3 reads CASSILTLTEAFF. As DNA, the CDR3 is TGTGCCAGCTCTATATTAACCCTCACTGAAGCTTTCTTT.

CDR3 residues: CASSLTGANYGYTF. In DNA form, the CDR3 reads TGTGCCAGCAGCTTAACAGGGGCCAACTATGGCTACACCTTC. This chain links TRBV11-2 with TRBJ1-2, with 7 positions matching TRBD1. Unmatched junction bases numbered 2, after V lost 2 bases and J lost 2 bases. The CDR3 consists of 14 residues. CDR1 and CDR2 (germline): SGHAT, FQNNGV. The full variable domain, in which reference TRBV11-2 and TRBJ1-2 provide the parts outside the CDR3, is EAGVAQSPRYKIIEKRQSVAFWCNPISGHATLYWYQQILGQGPKLLIQFQNNGVVDDSQLPKDRFSAERLKGVDSTLKIQPAKLEDSAVYLCASSLTGANYGYTFGSGTRLTVV.

This clone was seen only a few times. The same CDR3 can be traced to other DNA sequences in this sample. The chain uses TRBV7-3 and TRBJ2-1, with 7 bases matching TRBD1. The J segment lost 2 bases and the V segment lost 4 bases, leaving 2 bases of the junction unmatched. Germline V lookup: CDR1 SGHTA, CDR2 FQGTGA. This CDR3 region has 14 residues. In DNA form, the CDR3 reads TGTGCCAGCAGCTCACAGGGGCCCTACAATGAGCAGTTCTTC. It yields the protein CASSSQGPYNEQFF.

This sequence joins TRBV5-8 and TRBJ2-2; 8 bases agree with TRBD1. From germline, CDR1 is SGHTS and CDR2 YDEGEE. The ends lost 1 base at V and 7 bases at J; junction bases unmatched: 9. The CDR3 sequence is 16 residues long. The CDR3 spells CASSLYRGDGIGELFF. DNA for the CDR3: TGTGCCAGCAGCTTGTACAGGGGGGACGGCATCGGGGAGCTGTTTTTT.

The rearrangement uses TRBV11-2 and TRBJ2-7; TRBD2 aligns across 8 bases. CDR3 length: 14 residues. Germline V CDR1 and CDR2: SGHAT, FQNNGV. The V gene end was trimmed by 6 bases and the J gene end by 0 bases; junction bases not matched to a gene: 4. This CDR3 reads CASSIAGFSYEQYF. The CDR3 DNA reads as TGTGCCAGCAGTATAGCGGGATTCTCCTACGAGCAGTACTTC.

The rearrangement links TRBV7-9 to TRBJ1-2; 9 bases fit TRBD1. V shed 4 bases, J shed 6 bases, and the junction held 3 bases outside the gene matches. Germline-derived CDR1 and CDR2 are SEHNR and FQNEAQ (reference sequence). The length of the CDR3 is 13 residues. CDR3 coding DNA: TGTGCCAGCAGCTCCCGGGACAGGGATGGCTACACCTTC. It yields the protein CASSSRDRDGYTF. The full variable domain, rest sourced from reference TRBV7-9 and TRBJ1-2, is DTGVSQNPRHKITKRGQNVTFRCDPISEHNRLYWYRQTLGQGPEFLTYFQNEAQLEKSRLLSDRFSAERPKGSFSTLEIQRTEQGDSAMYLCASSSRDRDGYTFGSGTRLTVV.

The chain combines TRBV12-5 with TRBJ1-2, with D possibly TRBD1 on 5 matching bases. Per germline, CDR1 LGHNT and CDR2 FRNRAP. This CDR3 is 14 amino acids long. The V and J ends lost 2 bases and 3 bases respectively, with 10 bases between them. For the CDR3, the DNA is TGTGCTAGTGGTTTGAGGGGAGGAGACTATGGCTACACCTTC. Encoded protein: CASGLRGGDYGYTF.

The chain has TRBV7-8 and TRBJ2-7, with 8 bases fitting TRBD1. Germline V lookup: CDR1 SGHVS, CDR2 FQNEAQ. CDR3 size: 14 residues. The trim removed 3 bases at V and 6 bases at J, leaving 7 bases unmatched. The CDR3 here is CASSFSTGAVEQYF. DNA of the CDR3: TGTGCCAGCAGCTTCTCGACAGGGGCGGTCGAGCAGTACTTC.

Here the CDR3 DNA reads TGTGCCAGCAGCCGGAAAATTCAGGGGCTGAACACTGAAGCTTTCTTT. It yields the protein CASSRKIQGLNTEAFF. The chain links TRBV5-4 to TRBJ1-1, with D possibly TRBD1 on 6 matching bases. Between the trimmed V and J ends, which lost 4 bases and 0 bases, there was a span of 16 bases. This CDR3 has 16 residues. Germline CDR1 SGHNT, CDR2 YYREEE (reference sequence).

The rearrangement links TRBV10-3 to TRBJ1-5; 8 nucleotides line up with TRBD1. V lost 7 bases, J lost 5 bases, and 4 bases stayed unmatched. This CDR3 has 13 residues. The V gene's germline CDR1 is ENHRY and CDR2 SYGVKD. CDR3 bases: TGTGCCATCAACCAGGGGGCAGATCAGCCCCAGCATTTT. Its protein is CAINQGADQPQHF.

CDR3 nucleotides: TGCGCCAGCAGCCCTACGGGACAGGGCCGCGAGCAGTACTTC. This translates into CASSPTGQGREQYF. The chain links TRBV5-1 to TRBJ2-7, with 9 bases that match TRBD1. From germline, CDR1 is SGHRS and CDR2 YFSETQ. After removal of 4 bases from V and 6 bases from J, the junction contained 8 bases not matched to a gene. The CDR3 contains 14 residues.

The CDR3 nucleotides read TGTGCCAGCTCACAAGGTCCAGGGTTAAACACTGAAGCTTTCTTT. It encodes CASSQGPGLNTEAFF. V usage is TRBV18 and J usage is TRBJ1-1; D possibly corresponds to TRBD1 (5 bases). CDR1 is KGHSH, CDR2 LQKENI, per germline. V was trimmed by 4 bases and J by 2 bases, leaving 14 bases between them. The CDR3 has 15 amino acids.

The chain links TRBV30 to TRBJ1-6; unclear D gene. Per germline, CDR1 GTSNPN and CDR2 SVGIG (reference sequence). The CDR3 is 13 residues long. V was pared by 4 bases and J by 9 bases, with 13 bases between. This chain's CDR3 is CAWTGSGISPLHF. The CDR3 coding sequence is TGTGCCTGGACTGGATCGGGGATTTCACCCCTCCACTTT.

DNA for the CDR3: TGTGCCAGCAGTTCAACTAGCGGGGTCCCCGGGGAGCTGTTTTTT. Protein product: CASSSTSGVPGELFF. The V and J genes are TRBV6-5 and TRBJ2-2; 10 bases are shared with TRBD2. This CDR3 is 15 amino acids long. CDR1 is MNHEY and CDR2 is SVGAGI in the germline V gene. V lost 4 bases, J lost 6 bases, and 5 bases stayed unmatched.

This chain connects TRBV19 to TRBJ2-1; the D gene is possibly TRBD2 (6 bases). In germline, CDR1 is LNHDA, CDR2 SQIVND (reference sequence). There are 16 residues in the CDR3. Trimming pared 7 bases from V and 9 bases from J, leaving 25 bases between. CDR3 in amino acids: CASTMVGTPRAGEQFF. In DNA, the CDR3 is TGTGCCAGTACCATGGTGGGGACTCCCCGAGCCGGTGAGCAGTTCTTC.

The chain links TRBV18 to TRBJ2-7; 7 bases are shared with TRBD1. Unmatched junction bases numbered 14, after V lost 2 bases and J lost 1 base. The CDR3 runs to 18 residues. Germline CDR1 reads KGHSH; CDR2 reads LQKENI. The CDR3: CASSPNREGGRISYEQYF. CDR3 bases: TGTGCCAGCTCACCAAACCGGGAAGGGGGCCGTATTTCCTACGAGCAGTACTTC. Full variable domain (rest looked up from reference TRBV18 and TRBJ2-7): NAGVMQNPRHLVRRRGQEARLRCSPMKGHSHVYWYRQLPEEGLKFMVYLQKENIIDESGMPKERFSAEFPKEGPSILRIQQVVRGDSAAYFCASSPNREGGRISYEQYFGPGTRLTVT.